This entry lists 10 T cell receptor beta chains sequenced from one sample in a study of CD8 T cells in Susac syndrome. After extraction with the RNeasy kit, roughly 0.45 to 1 ug of the RNA was reverse transcribed using random hexamers. In TCRdb, the immunoSEQ multiplex PCR reads were re-called with MiXCR into one record per CDR3 protein. The table records under 150,000 distinct CDR3 sequences, over 75% of them present only once. The material sequenced was CD8+ T cells from PBMCs. The receptors stem from a human donor with multiple sclerosis.

Here the CDR3 reads CASSLRPYNEQFF. In nucleotides, the CDR3 is TGTGCCAGCAGTTTAAGACCATACAATGAGCAGTTCTTC. The V and J genes are TRBV27 and TRBJ2-1; D gene ambiguous. Trimming left V 2 bases short and J 4 bases short, with 6 bases between. The germline gives CDR1 MNHEY, CDR2 SMNVEV (reference sequence). CDR3 length: 13 residues.

This clonotype was observed a single time. This sequence joins TRBV25-1 and TRBJ1-2, with TRBD1 matching 7 bases. Germline V gives CDR1 MGHDK, CDR2 SYGVNS. This CDR3 has 18 amino acids. The V and J ends lost 1 base and 2 bases, in that order; junction bases with no gene match: 13. The CDR3 loop is CASSEWGQQRNHNYGYTF. CDR3 DNA sequence: TGTGCCAGCAGTGAATGGGGACAGCAGCGGAATCACAACTATGGCTACACCTTC.

The V and J genes are TRBV27 and TRBJ2-2, with a tentative D call TRBD2 (6 bases). V gave up 4 bases and J gave up 0 bases, with 9 bases separating them. The CDR3 totals 15 residues. The germline CDR1 and CDR2 sequences are MNHEY and SMNVEV (reference sequence). The CDR3 loop is CASSSGLTNTGELFF. The DNA of the CDR3 is TGTGCCAGCAGTTCGGGACTTACGAACACCGGGGAGCTGTTTTTT.

The chain couples TRBV16 to TRBJ2-5; 9 bases agree with TRBD2. With V trimmed by 4 bases and J by 5 bases, 5 bases remained unmatched. The CDR3 is 14 residues long. CDR1 and CDR2 from the germline V gene are KGHSY and FQNENV. In nucleotides, the CDR3 is TGTGCCAGCAGCCTAGGACTAGCGTTGGAGACCCAGTACTTC. Protein: CASSLGLALETQYF.

The chain recombines TRBV15 with TRBJ2-7; D uncertain. The CDR3 sequence is 13 residues long. Germline loops: CDR1 LNHNV, CDR2 YYDKDF (reference sequence). V shed 5 bases and J shed 2 bases, with 10 bases lying between them. The DNA for the CDR3 is TGTGCCACCAGCGGCCCACCCCCCTACGAGCAGTACTTC. Its protein is CATSGPPPYEQYF. Looking up the rest from reference TRBV15 and TRBJ2-7 gives the full variable domain: DAMVIQNPRYQVTQFGKPVTLSCSQTLNHNVMYWYQQKSSQAPKLLFHYYDKDFNNEADTPDNFQSRRPNTSFCFLDIRSPGLGDTAMYLCATSGPPPYEQYFGPGTRLTVT.

The chain uses TRBV5-4 and TRBJ2-2, with 15 bases lining up with TRBD2. CDR1 is SGHNT, CDR2 YYREEE, per germline (reference sequence). The CDR3 has 17 residues. With 4 bases clipped from V and 1 base from J, the junction kept 2 bases outside the gene matches. The CDR3 is CASSPGLAGGNTGELFF. The DNA for the CDR3 is TGTGCCAGCAGCCCGGGACTAGCGGGGGGGAACACCGGGGAGCTGTTTTTT.

The chain joins TRBV19 to TRBJ1-1; D is undetermined. Trimming removed 7 bases from V and 1 base from J, with 7 bases in between. CDR1 and CDR2 (germline): LNHDA, SQIVND (reference sequence). The CDR3 spans 12 residues. The CDR3 spells CASKWENTEAFF. The CDR3 DNA sequence: TGTGCCAGTAAGTGGGAGAACACTGAAGCTTTCTTT. Variable domain in full (rest from reference TRBV19 and TRBJ1-1): DGGITQSPKYLFRKEGQNVTLSCEQNLNHDAMYWYRQDPGQGLRLIYYSQIVNDFQKGDIAEGYSVSREKKESFPLTVTSAQKNPTAFYLCASKWENTEAFFGQGTRLTVV.

This clonotype was seen only once. The chain is built from TRBV5-1 and TRBJ2-1, with 7 bases fitting TRBD2. Looked up from germline, CDR1 is SGHRS and CDR2 is YFSETQ. The CDR3 contains 12 residues. The V and J ends lost 5 bases and 10 bases, in that order; junction bases with no gene match: 6. CDR3 sequence (DNA): TGCGCCAGCAGTTGGGGGGGTCTCGAGCAGTTCTTC. Translation gives CASSWGGLEQFF.

The chain is built from TRBV9 and TRBJ1-2; D not resolved. Germline CDR1 and CDR2: SGDLS and YYNGEE. CDR3 length equals 12 residues. The germline V and J ends were trimmed by 3 bases and 4 bases, with 7 bases remaining between them. CDR3 amino acids: CASSGGVYGYTF. CDR3 coding DNA: TGTGCCAGCAGCGGCGGAGTCTATGGCTACACCTTC.

The CDR3 DNA reads as TGCGCCAGCAGCTTGCTACGGGGGGGAAAGACCCAGTACTTC. Amino acid sequence: CASSLLRGGKTQYF. The V gene is TRBV5-1, the J gene TRBJ2-5; TRBD2 matches 8 bases. The CDR3 runs 14 residues. Germline V CDR1 and CDR2: SGHRS, YFSETQ. V trimming: 1 base; J trimming: 6 bases; junction bases outside the gene matches: 5. The entire variable domain, with the rest obtained from reference TRBV5-1 and TRBJ2-5, is as follows: KAGVTQTPRYLIKTRGQQVTLSCSPISGHRSVSWYQQTPGQGLQFLFEYFSETQRNKGNFPGRFSGRQFSNSRSEMNVSTLELGDSALYLCASSLLRGGKTQYFGPGTRLLVL.